This TCR beta chain was observed in a study of blood T cell repertoires in COVID-19. The wider study: COVID-19 samples from acute and convalescent phases originated in the United States, Italy and Spain. Sources were T cells, B-cell-depleted T cells, or PBMCs; the material itself was cDNA or gDNA.

Germline CDR1 MDHEN, CDR2 SYDVKM. The CDR3 consists of 14 residues. The V end lost 2 bases, the J end lost 7 bases, and 12 bases lay between the germline ends. Per the study methods: Amplifying reference gene primers gave estimates of nucleated cell counts. Sequenced by immunoSEQ multiplex PCR; TCRdb stores in-frame clones only, minus some. That table is the source of V, J and clone size, and D and trimming were worked out from the DNA. The profile covers fewer than 80,000 clones, with roughly 85% appearing a single time and 8% to 9.5% taken by the ten largest. Sequencing used peripheral blood. This sequence originates from a man aged 25-45 years with acute or convalescent COVID-19. J is TRBJ1-5 and V is TRBV28; D possibly corresponds to TRBD1 (6 bases). The CDR3 nucleotides are TGTGCCAGCAGTTTACCCCTGGGGGCACAGCCCCAGCATTTT. This encodes CASSLPLGAQPQHF.